This T cell receptor (beta chain) originates from a study of T cell repertoires in cytomegalovirus infection. Overall study context: Recently identified HLA-C-restricted CMV epitopes and well-studied HLA-B-restricted CMV epitopes were used by the study. CMV infection and matching HLA type were both indicated by public TCR beta signatures.

Study-level points and caveats: Cumulative frequency (of public TCR beta family members) identified carriers of CMV plus the relevant HLA.

Germline V lookup: CDR1 DFQATT, CDR2 SNEGSKA (reference sequence). V was cut by 5 bases and J by 3 bases, with 8 bases left in between. This CDR3 has 12 amino acids. In its sample, this clonotype was seen once. As yet, its antigen is unknown. TCRdb re-analysed the reads in MiXCR, keeping a single row per CDR3 protein. The repertoire holds 830,000 or so distinct CDR3 sequences, with approximately 32% as singletons. V usage is TRBV20-1 and J usage is TRBJ2-1; D gene unclear. This receptor was obtained from a human donor in good health (CMV status not recorded). Some clones in this sample may be carry-over from other donors' samples. Sequencing was performed on cultured CD8+ T cells from PBMCs, taken from culture after CMV antigen stimulation. The CDR3 region is CSAVDLYNEQFF. The CDR3 DNA follows: TGCAGTGCTGTCGATCTCTACAATGAGCAGTTCTTC.